Following are 16 T cell receptor beta chains from one sample sequenced in a study of cytomegalovirus exposure and HLA in healthy donors. PCR employed 60 Vbeta and 13 Jbeta primers. Libraries were prepared by immunoSEQ multiplex PCR; TCRdb keeps only in-frame clonotypes and omits some of them. The sample includes approximately 110,000 clones, around three quarters of them seen just once. The specimen sequenced was PBMCs. The receptors originated from a woman aged 40 to 55 in good health and CMV-seropositive.

The genes are TRBV15 and TRBJ2-1; TRBD2 agrees at 7 bases. The CDR3 spans 15 residues. The germline V gene has CDR1 LNHNV and CDR2 YYDKDF (reference sequence). The trim removed 1 base at V and 6 bases at J, leaving 6 bases unmatched. The CDR3 region has the DNA TGTGCCACCAGCAGAGGACGGCGGGAGCGCAATGAGCAGTTCTTC. It codes for CATSRGRRERNEQFF.

The chain combines TRBV11-2 with TRBJ2-7; tentatively, D is TRBD2 (6 bases). Germline V gene data show CDR1 as SGHAT and CDR2 as FQNNGV. CDR3 length: 13 residues. The ends were cut back, 5 bases at V and 3 bases at J, with 11 bases in the middle. The CDR3 loop reads CASSRGTYYEQYF. DNA of the CDR3: TGTGCCAGCAGCCGCGGGACCTACTACGAGCAGTACTTC.

The V call is TRBV7-8, the J call TRBJ1-2; D unclear. Germline CDR1 reads SGHVS; CDR2 reads FQNEAQ. The CDR3 is 12 amino acids. The V end was cut by 5 bases, the J end by 5 bases, with 9 bases between. CDR3 loop: CASSIDKYGYTF. The CDR3 coding sequence is TGTGCCAGCAGCATAGACAAATATGGCTACACCTTC. Complete variable domain (other parts from reference TRBV7-8 and TRBJ1-2): GAGVSQSPRYKVAKRGQDVALRCDPISGHVSLFWYQQALGQGPEFLTYFQNEAQLDKSGLPSDRFFAERPEGSVSTLKIQRTQQEDSAVYLCASSIDKYGYTFGSGTRLTVV.

The V and J genes are TRBV7-3 and TRBJ2-1, with TRBD2 matching over 12 bases. With V trimmed by 4 bases and J by 8 bases, 15 bases remained unmatched. The CDR3 contains 18 residues. Germline V gene sequence: CDR1 SGHTA, CDR2 FQGTGA. This CDR3 is CASSSPSWTSGTLYEQFF. CDR3 sequence (DNA): TGTGCCAGCAGCTCCCCCTCTTGGACTAGCGGGACTCTGTATGAGCAGTTCTTC.

This chain uses TRBV10-1 with TRBJ1-5; D gene unclear. Per germline, CDR1 WNHNN and CDR2 SYGVQD (reference sequence). The CDR3 consists of 11 residues. The V end lost 5 bases, the J end lost 4 bases, and 3 bases lay between the germline ends. CDR3 sequence (DNA): TGCGCCAGCAGTCAAAATCAGCCCCAGCATTTT. This translates into CASSQNQPQHF.

The chain combines TRBV28 with TRBJ2-3, with D possibly being TRBD2 (6 bases). Germline CDR1 reads MDHEN; CDR2 reads SYDVKM. This CDR3 has 15 residues. Trimming took off 3 bases at V and 6 bases at J, with 16 bases between the two ends. DNA for the CDR3: TGTGCCAGCAGTTTGTCAGGAGGAGGGTCCGATACGCAGTATTTT. Translated: CASSLSGGGSDTQYF.

In this sample, this clone turned up once. This rearrangement joins TRBV19 to TRBJ2-1; 7 bases map to TRBD1. The germline gives CDR1 LNHDA, CDR2 SQIVND (reference sequence). Trimming cost V 6 bases and J 7 bases; bases outside gene matches: 21. This CDR3 has 18 residues. This chain's CDR3 is CASRTLERGPYKGNEQFF. CDR3 sequence (DNA): TGTGCCAGTAGGACCCTGGAAAGGGGGCCTTACAAGGGTAATGAGCAGTTCTTC.

Comments on this clone: The junction departs from germline at one end; a sequencing error may be responsible. The chain couples TRBV18 to TRBJ2-3; 9 bases line up with TRBD2. Germline assignment: CDR1 KGHSH and CDR2 LQKENI. The length of the CDR3 is 17 residues. CDR3 DNA sequence: TGTGCCAGCCCACCACCGGGAGTTGGTAGCGGGAGTTATACGCAGTATTTT. Amino acid sequence: CASPPPGVGSGSYTQYF.

This chain connects TRBV4-1 to TRBJ2-7, with D perhaps matching TRBD2 (5 bases). CDR3 size: 13 residues. Trimming removed 4 bases from V and 2 bases from J, with 9 bases in between. The germline CDR1 and CDR2 sequences are MGHRA and YSYEKL. CDR3 loop: CASSRGLAYEQYF. The CDR3 bases are TGCGCCAGCAGCCGCGGGTTAGCCTACGAGCAGTACTTC.

The rearrangement uses TRBV6-6 and TRBJ2-1; 9 nucleotides line up with TRBD1. This CDR3 spans 13 amino acids. Trimming took 11 bases from V and 7 from J; bases not matched to a gene: 9. Germline V gives CDR1 MNHNY, CDR2 SVGAGI (reference sequence). The CDR3 DNA reads TGTGCCGGCCGGGACAGGGCGTGGAATGAGCAGTTCTTC. Its translation is CAGRDRAWNEQFF.

V and J are TRBV6-6 and TRBJ1-4, with no clear D. The CDR3 extends over 15 amino acids. CDR1 is MNHNY and CDR2 is SVGAGI in the germline V gene (reference sequence). V shed 2 bases and J shed 0 bases, with 7 bases lying between them. The chain's CDR3 is CASSYVSATNEKLFF. In DNA form, the CDR3 reads TGTGCCAGCAGTTACGTATCTGCAACTAATGAAAAACTGTTTTTT.

The chain employs TRBV7-3 and TRBJ2-3; 7 positions match TRBD2. The CDR3 has 14 amino acids. Losses at the gene ends were 2 bases for V and 8 bases for J; bases not matched to a gene: 7. Germline CDR1 and CDR2: SGHTA and FQGTGA. This CDR3 is CASSLDLGRGTQYF. CDR3 coding DNA: TGTGCCAGCAGCTTAGATTTAGGGAGGGGTACGCAGTATTTT.

The chain recombines TRBV27 with TRBJ2-2; TRBD2 is a possible D gene (6 bases). With 6 bases removed from V and 8 bases from J, the gap between germline ends came to 19 bases. The CDR3 runs to 15 residues. CDR1 is MNHEY, CDR2 SMNVEV, per germline (reference sequence). DNA of the CDR3: TGTGCCAGCAGCTCAAGGGGACTCCCAATGGGGGAGCTGTTTTTT. Its translation: CASSSRGLPMGELFF.

V is TRBV28 and J is TRBJ2-2; TRBD1 is a possible D gene (6 bases). The CDR3 consists of 19 residues. V gave up 1 base and J gave up 0 bases, with 18 bases separating them. Germline V gene lookup returns CDR1 MDHEN and CDR2 SYDVKM. The CDR3: CASSLFRGTSTANTGELFF. In DNA form, the CDR3 reads TGTGCCAGCAGTTTATTCAGGGGTACCTCAACAGCGAACACCGGGGAGCTGTTTTTT.

The rearrangement links TRBV27 to TRBJ2-1; 9 nucleotides align to TRBD2. The germline gives CDR1 MNHEY, CDR2 SMNVEV (reference sequence). The V segment lost 6 bases and the J segment 6 bases; nucleotides outside the gene matches: 6. CDR3 size: 14 residues. CDR3 protein: CASSVAGVLNEQFF. In DNA, the CDR3 is TGTGCCAGCAGCGTAGCGGGAGTGCTCAATGAGCAGTTCTTC.

The chain employs TRBV4-2 and TRBJ2-7, with D possibly TRBD1 on 5 matching bases. Trimming removed 1 base from V and 1 base from J, with 8 bases in between. From germline, CDR1 is LGHNA and CDR2 YNFKEQ. The CDR3 extends over 14 amino acids. The chain's CDR3 is CASSQAGRSYEQYF. CDR3 sequence (DNA): TGTGCCAGCAGCCAAGCAGGGCGTTCCTACGAGCAGTACTTC.